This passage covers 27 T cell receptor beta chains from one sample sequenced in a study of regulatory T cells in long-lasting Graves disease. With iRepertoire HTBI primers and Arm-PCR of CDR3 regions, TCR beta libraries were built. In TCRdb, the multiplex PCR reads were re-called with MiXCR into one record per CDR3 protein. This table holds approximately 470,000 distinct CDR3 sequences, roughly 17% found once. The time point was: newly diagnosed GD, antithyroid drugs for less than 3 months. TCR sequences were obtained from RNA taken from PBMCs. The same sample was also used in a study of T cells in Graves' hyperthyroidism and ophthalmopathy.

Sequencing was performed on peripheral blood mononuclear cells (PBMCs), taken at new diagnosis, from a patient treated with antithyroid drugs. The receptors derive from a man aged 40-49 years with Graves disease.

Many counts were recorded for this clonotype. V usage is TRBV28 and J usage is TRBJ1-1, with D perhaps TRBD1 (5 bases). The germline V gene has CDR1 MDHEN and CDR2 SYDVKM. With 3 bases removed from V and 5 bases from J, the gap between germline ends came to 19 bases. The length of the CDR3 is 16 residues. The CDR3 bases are TGTGCCAGCAGTTTTTCCGACAGATTGGTAAGGACTGAAGCTTTCTTT. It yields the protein CASSFSDRLVRTEAFF.

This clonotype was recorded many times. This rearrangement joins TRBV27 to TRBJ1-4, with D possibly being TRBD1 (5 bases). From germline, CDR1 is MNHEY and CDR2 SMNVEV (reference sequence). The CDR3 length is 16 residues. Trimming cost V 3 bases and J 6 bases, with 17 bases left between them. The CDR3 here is CASSFPMRWGDEKLFF. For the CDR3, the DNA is TGTGCCAGCAGTTTCCCAATGAGGTGGGGCGATGAAAAACTGTTTTTT.

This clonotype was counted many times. Written as DNA, the CDR3 is TGTGCCAGCAGTGAGGGCAGGGGGGGCCCAGATACGCAGTATTTT. It translates to CASSEGRGGPDTQYF. The rearrangement uses TRBV6-2 or TRBV6-3 and TRBJ2-3; TRBD1 or TRBD2 may be the D gene (7 bases each). The CDR3 is 15 residues long. Germline V lookup: CDR1 MNHEY, CDR2 SVGEGT. Trimming stripped 5 bases from V and 4 bases from J, with 16 bases between.

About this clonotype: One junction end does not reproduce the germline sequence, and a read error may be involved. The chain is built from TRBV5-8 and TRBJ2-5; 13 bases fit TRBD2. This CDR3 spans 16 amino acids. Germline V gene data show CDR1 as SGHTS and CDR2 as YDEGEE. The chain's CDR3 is CASSDPGLAGRETQYF. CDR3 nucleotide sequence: TGCGCCAGCAGTGACCCGGGACTAGCGGGACGGGAGACCCAGTACTTC.

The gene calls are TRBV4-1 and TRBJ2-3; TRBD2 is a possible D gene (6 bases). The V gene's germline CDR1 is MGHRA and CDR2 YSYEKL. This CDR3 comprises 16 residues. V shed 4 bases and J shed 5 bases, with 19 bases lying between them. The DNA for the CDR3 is TGCGCCAGCAGCCCCCGTAGCGGAGGCTCCAAAGATACGCAGTATTTT. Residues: CASSPRSGGSKDTQYF.

CDR3 region: CASSRDGTALSYEQYF. The DNA of the CDR3 is TGTGCCAGTAGTAGAGACGGGACAGCTCTTTCCTACGAGCAGTACTTC. The chain is built from TRBV19 and TRBJ2-7; 7 bases fit TRBD1. The CDR3 contains 16 residues. J was trimmed by 1 base and V by 4 bases; bases with no gene match: 10. Germline CDR1 LNHDA, CDR2 SQIVND (reference sequence).

The CDR3 spells CASSLRDRGGGELFF. CDR3 coding DNA: TGTGCCAGCAGCTTACGGGACAGGGGTGGCGGGGAGCTGTTTTTT. The genes are TRBV7-8 and TRBJ2-2; 10 bases match TRBD1. CDR1 is SGHVS and CDR2 is FQNEAQ in the germline V gene. J gave up 7 bases and V 2 bases, and 4 bases lay outside the gene matches. The CDR3 covers 15 residues.

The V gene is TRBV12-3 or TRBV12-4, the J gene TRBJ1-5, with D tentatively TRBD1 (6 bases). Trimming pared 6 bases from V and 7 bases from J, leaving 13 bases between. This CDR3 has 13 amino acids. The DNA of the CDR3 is TGTGCCAGCAGCCGGGACACAGGGCAGCCCCAGCATTTT. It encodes CASSRDTGQPQHF.

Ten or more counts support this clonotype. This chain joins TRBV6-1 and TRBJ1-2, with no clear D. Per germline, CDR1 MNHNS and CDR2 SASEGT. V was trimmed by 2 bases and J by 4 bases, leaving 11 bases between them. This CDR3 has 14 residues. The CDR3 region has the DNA TGTGCCAGCAGTGAATTTGGTACAAGCTATGGCTACACCTTC. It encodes CASSEFGTSYGYTF.

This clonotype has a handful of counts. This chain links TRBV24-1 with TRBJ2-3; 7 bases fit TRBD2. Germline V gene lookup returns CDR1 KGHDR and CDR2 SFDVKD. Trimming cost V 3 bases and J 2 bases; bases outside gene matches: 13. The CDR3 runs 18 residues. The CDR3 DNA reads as TGTGCCACCAGTGATCCCCGGGGGACGGGAGGAACCACAGATACGCAGTATTTT. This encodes CATSDPRGTGGTTDTQYF.

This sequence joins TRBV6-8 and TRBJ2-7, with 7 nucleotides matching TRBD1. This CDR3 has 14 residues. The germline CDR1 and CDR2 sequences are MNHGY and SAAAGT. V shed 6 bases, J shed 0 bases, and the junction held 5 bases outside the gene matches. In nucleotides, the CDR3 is TGTGCCAGCAGGCCGGGACAGCCCTCCTACGAGCAGTACTTC. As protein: CASRPGQPSYEQYF.

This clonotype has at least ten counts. The CDR3 DNA is TGTGCCAGCACGATCCAAGCGGGAACAGATACGCAGTATTTT. Amino acids: CASTIQAGTDTQYF. The chain couples TRBV6-2 or TRBV6-3 to TRBJ2-3; 7 bases are a match to TRBD2. The CDR3 totals 14 residues. Germline CDR1 MNHEY, CDR2 SVGEGT. V lost 7 bases to trimming and J lost 3 bases; unmatched junction nucleotides: 7.

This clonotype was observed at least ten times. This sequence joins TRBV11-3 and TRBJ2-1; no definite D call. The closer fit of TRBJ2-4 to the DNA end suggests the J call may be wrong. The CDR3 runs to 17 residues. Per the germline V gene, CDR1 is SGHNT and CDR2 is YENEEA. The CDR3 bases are TGTGCCAGCAGCTTCCCCGGGCAGATTAATTCCAAAAACATTCAGTACTTC. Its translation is CASSFPGQINSKNIQYF.

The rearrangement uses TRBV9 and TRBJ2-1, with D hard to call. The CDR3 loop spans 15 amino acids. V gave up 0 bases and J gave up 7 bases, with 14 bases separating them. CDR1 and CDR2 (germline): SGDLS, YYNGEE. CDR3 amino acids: CASSVVGERENEQFF. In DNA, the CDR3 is TGTGCCAGCAGCGTAGTCGGTGAACGAGAGAATGAGCAGTTCTTC.

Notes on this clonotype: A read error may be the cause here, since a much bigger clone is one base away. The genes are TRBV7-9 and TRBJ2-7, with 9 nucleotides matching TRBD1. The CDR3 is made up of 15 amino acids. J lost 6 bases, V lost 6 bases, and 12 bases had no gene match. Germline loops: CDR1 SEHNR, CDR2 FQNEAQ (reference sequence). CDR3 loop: CASRSALDRGGEQYF. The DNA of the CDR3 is TGTGCCAGCAGATCTGCCCTGGACAGGGGAGGCGAGCAGTACTTC.

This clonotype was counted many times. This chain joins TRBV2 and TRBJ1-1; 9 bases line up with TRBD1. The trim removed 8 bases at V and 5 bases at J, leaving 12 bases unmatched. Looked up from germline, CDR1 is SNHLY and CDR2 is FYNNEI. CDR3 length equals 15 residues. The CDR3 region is CASGGPTGGYTEAFF. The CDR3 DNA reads TGTGCCAGCGGGGGACCGACAGGGGGGTATACTGAAGCTTTCTTT.

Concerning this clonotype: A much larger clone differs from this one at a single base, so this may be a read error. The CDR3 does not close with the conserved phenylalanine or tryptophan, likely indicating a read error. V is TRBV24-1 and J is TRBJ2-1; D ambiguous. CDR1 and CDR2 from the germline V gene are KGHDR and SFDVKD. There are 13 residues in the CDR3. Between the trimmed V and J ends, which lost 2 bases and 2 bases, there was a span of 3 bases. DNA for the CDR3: TGTGCCACCAGTGATTCAACCTACAATGAGCAGTTCCTC. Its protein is CATSDSTYNEQFL.

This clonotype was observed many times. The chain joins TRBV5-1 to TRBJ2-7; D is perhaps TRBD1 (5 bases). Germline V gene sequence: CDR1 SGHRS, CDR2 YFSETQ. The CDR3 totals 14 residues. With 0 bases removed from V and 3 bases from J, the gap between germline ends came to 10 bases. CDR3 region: CASSLASRDYEQYF. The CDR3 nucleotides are TGCGCCAGCAGCTTGGCCTCCAGGGACTACGAGCAGTACTTC. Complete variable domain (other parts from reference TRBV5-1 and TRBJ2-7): KAGVTQTPRYLIKTRGQQVTLSCSPISGHRSVSWYQQTPGQGLQFLFEYFSETQRNKGNFPGRFSGRQFSNSRSEMNVSTLELGDSALYLCASSLASRDYEQYFGPGTRLTVT.

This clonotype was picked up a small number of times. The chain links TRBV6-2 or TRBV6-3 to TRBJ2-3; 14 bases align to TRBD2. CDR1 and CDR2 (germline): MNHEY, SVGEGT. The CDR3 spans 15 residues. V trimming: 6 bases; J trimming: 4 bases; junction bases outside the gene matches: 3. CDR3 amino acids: CASRGLAGESDTQYF. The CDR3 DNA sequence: TGTGCCAGCAGGGGACTAGCGGGAGAGTCAGATACGCAGTATTTT.

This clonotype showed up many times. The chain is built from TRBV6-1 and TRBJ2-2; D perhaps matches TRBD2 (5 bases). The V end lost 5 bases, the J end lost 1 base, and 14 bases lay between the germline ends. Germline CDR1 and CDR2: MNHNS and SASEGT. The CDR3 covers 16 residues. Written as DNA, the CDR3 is TGTGCCAGCAGTCAACGTAGACGGGGGAACACCGGGGAGCTGTTTTTT. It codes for CASSQRRRGNTGELFF.

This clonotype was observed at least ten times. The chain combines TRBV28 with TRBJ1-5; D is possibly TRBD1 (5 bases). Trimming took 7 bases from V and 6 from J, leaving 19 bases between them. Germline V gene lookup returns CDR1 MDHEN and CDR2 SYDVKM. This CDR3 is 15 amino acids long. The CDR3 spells CASKKHGAIGQPQHF. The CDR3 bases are TGTGCCAGCAAAAAACATGGGGCGATCGGTCAGCCCCAGCATTTT.

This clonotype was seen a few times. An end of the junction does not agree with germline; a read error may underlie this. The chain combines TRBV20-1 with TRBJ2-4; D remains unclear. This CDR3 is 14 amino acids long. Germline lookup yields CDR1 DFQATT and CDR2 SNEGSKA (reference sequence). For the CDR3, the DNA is TGCAGTGCTTATAAACTGGGTTCCAAAAACATTAAGTACTTC. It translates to CSAYKLGSKNIKYF.

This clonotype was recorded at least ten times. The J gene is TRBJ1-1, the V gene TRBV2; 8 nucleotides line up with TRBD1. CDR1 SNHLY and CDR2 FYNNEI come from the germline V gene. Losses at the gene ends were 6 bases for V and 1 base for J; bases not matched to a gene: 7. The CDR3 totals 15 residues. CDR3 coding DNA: TGTGCCAGCAGGGGACAGGCGGTTAGGAACACTGAAGCTTTCTTT. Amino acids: CASRGQAVRNTEAFF.

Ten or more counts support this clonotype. This chain's CDR3 is CASSFSDRTYYGYTF. The CDR3 nucleotides are TGTGCCAGCAGTTTCTCCGACAGGACCTACTATGGCTACACCTTC. This chain uses TRBV28 with TRBJ1-2; tentatively, D is TRBD1 (6 bases). The V gene's germline CDR1 is MDHEN and CDR2 SYDVKM. The CDR3 sequence is 15 residues long. V was cut by 3 bases and J by 3 bases, with 14 bases left in between.

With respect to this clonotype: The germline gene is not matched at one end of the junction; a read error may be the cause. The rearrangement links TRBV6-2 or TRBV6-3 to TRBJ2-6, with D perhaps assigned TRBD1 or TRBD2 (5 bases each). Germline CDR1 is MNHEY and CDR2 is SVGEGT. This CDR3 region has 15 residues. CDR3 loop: CASSPPGTGVNVLTF. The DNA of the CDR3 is TGTGCCAGCAGCCCACCCGGGACCGGGGTCAACGTCCTGACTTTC.

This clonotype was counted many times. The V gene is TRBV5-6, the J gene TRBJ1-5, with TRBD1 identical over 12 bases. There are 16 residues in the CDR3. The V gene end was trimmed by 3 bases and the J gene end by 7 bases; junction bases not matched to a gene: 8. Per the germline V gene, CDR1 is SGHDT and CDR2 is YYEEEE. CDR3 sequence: CASSSRDRGRWQPQHF. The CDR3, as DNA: TGTGCCAGCAGCTCCCGGGACAGGGGGCGATGGCAGCCCCAGCATTTT.

Here the CDR3 reads CASRRGQSEQYF. CDR3 in DNA: TGTGCCAGCAGAAGAGGACAGAGCGAGCAGTACTTC. J is TRBJ2-7 and V is TRBV7-9; D perhaps matches TRBD1 (6 bases). The CDR3 runs to 12 residues. CDR1 and CDR2 (germline): SEHNR, FQNEAQ (reference sequence). The V end lost 6 bases, the J end lost 6 bases, and 12 bases lay between the germline ends.